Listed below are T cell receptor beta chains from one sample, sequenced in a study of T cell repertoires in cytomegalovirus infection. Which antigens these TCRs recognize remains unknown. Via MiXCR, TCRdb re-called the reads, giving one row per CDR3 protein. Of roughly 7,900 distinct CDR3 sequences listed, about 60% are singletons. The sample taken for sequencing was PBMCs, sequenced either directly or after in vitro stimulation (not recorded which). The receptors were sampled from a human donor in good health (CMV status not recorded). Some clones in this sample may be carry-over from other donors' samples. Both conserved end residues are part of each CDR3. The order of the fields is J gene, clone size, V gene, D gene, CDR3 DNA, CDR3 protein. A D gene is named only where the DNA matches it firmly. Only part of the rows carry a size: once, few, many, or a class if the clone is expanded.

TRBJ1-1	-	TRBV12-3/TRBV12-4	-	TGTGCCAGCAGACCCAGGGTTTCAAAACAGGGCACTGACGCTTTCTTT	CASRPRVSKQGTDAFF
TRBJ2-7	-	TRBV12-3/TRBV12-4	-	TGTGCCAGCAGGGGTGCCCCCTACGAGCAGTACTTC	CASRGAPYEQYF
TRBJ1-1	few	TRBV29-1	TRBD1	TGCAGCGTTGCCGACAGGGGGCTCGGGACTGAAGCTTTCTTT	CSVADRGLGTEAFF
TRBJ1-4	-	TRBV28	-	TGTGCCAGCAGTTTCTTTGGGTCAGGTGGAAATGAAAAACTGTTTTTT	CASSFFGSGGNEKLFF
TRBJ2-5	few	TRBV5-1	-	TGCGCCAGCAGCTTGGCTTATGCAGGGGGGGGAGAAGAGACCCAGTACTTC	CASSLAYAGGGEETQYF
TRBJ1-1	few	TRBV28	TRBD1	TGTGCCAGCAGCTCCAAGCAGGGGGCCCATCGTTCAAGTGTGAACACTGAAGCTTTCTTT	CASSSKQGAHRSSVNTEAFF
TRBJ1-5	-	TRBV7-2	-	TGTGCCAGCAGCTCTCGAGGGGGGCCGGAGCAGCCCCAGCATTTT	CASSSRGGPEQPQHF
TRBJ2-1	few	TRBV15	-	TGTGCCACCAGCAGAGATTCGAGAGAACTTGACCATGAGCAGTTCTTC	CATSRDSRELDHEQFF
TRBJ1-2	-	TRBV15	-	TGTGCCACCAGCAGTCCTTCGACGGGAAGGGACAAAAGAGGCGGGAGCTATGGCTACACCTTC	CATSSPSTGRDKRGGSYGYTF
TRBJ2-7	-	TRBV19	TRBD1	TGTGCCAGTAGCCTCGCCCGGGACAGGGATGAGCAGTACTTC	CASSLARDRDEQYF
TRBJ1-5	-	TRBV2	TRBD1	TGTGCCAGCACCCGGGGACAGGGCGGGAATCAGCCCCAGCATTTT	CASTRGQGGNQPQHF
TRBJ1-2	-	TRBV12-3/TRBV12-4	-	TGTGCCAGCAGTTCCTCGACAGAGATATTTACCTTC	CASSSSTEIFTF
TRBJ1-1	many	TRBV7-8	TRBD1	TGTGCCAGCAGCACACAGGGGGCGTTCACTGAAGCTTTCTTT	CASSTQGAFTEAFF
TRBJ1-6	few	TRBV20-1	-	TGCAGTTCTAGTAACCAACGGGGGTTCAGTTCACCCCTCCACTTT	CSSSNQRGFSSPLHF
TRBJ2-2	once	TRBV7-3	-	TGTGCCAGCAGCCCCCAAGAAGGGGCCGAACTCACCGGGGAGCTGTTTTTT	CASSPQEGAELTGELFF
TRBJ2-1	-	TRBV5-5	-	TGTGACAGCACCTGGGGGAATGAGCGGTTTTTC	CDSTWGNERFF
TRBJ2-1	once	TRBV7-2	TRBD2	TGTGCCAGCAGCTTAGCAGGCGGGGGGGCCCACAATGAGCAGTTCTTC	CASSLAGGGAHNEQFF
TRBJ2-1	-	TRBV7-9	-	TGTTCCAGCAGATTGTTGGGAATATCCACCTACAATGAGAAGTTCTTC	CSSRLLGISTYNEKFF
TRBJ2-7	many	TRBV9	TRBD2	TGTGCCAGCAGCGTTTATGGGACTAGTTACTCCTACGAGCAGTACTTC	CASSVYGTSYSYEQYF
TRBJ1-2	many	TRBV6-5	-	TGTGCCAGCAGTTACGGAGGCAGCCTGGGCTACACCTTC	CASSYGGSLGYTF
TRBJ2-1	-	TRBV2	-	TGTGCCAGCAGTGACGGAGTCTCCTACAATGAGCAGTTCTTC	CASSDGVSYNEQFF
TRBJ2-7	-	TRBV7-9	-	TGTGCCAGCAGCTCACGGGACATCTGTTTCTACGAGCAGTACTTT	CASSSRDICFYEQYF
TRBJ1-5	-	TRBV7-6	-	TGTGCCAGCAGCACCGAAACAGACAGCAATCAACCCCAGCATTTT	CASSTETDSNQPQHF
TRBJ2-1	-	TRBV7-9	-	TGTGCCAGTAGCTTGTTGGGAATATCCCCCTACAATGAGCAGGTATTC	CASSLLGISPYNEQVF
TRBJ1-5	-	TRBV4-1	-	TGCGCCAGCAGCCAAGCGAAGGGCAGACTCTATAGCAATCAGCCCCAGCATTTT	CASSQAKGRLYSNQPQHF
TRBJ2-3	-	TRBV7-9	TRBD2	TGTGCCCTATGCGTACGGGAGGCGAACACAGATACGCAGTATTTT	CALCVREANTDTQYF
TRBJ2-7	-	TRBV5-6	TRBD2	TGTGCCAGCAGCCCTCCGGGACTAGCGGGAGTCATATACGAGCAGTACTTC	CASSPPGLAGVIYEQYF
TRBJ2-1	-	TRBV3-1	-	TGTGCCAGCAGCTCCCCGGGTCCCCCCCCCAATGAGGAGTTCTTC	CASSSPGPPPNEEFF
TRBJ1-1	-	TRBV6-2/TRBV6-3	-	TGTGCCAGTGCCCGGGACATGAACACTGAAGCTTTCTTT	CASARDMNTEAFF
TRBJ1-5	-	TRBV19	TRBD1	TGTGCCAGTAGTTCAATATATCCCGGGACAGTTGAAGACAATCAGCACCAGCATTTT	CASSSIYPGTVEDNQHQHF
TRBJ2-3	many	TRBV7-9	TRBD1	TGTGCCAGCAGCGCCGACAGGGATAGCACAGATACGCAGTATTTT	CASSADRDSTDTQYF
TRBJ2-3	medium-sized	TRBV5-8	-	TGTGCCAGCAGCCCAGGCCCCCGGGCGGACACAGATACGCAGTATTTT	CASSPGPRADTDTQYF